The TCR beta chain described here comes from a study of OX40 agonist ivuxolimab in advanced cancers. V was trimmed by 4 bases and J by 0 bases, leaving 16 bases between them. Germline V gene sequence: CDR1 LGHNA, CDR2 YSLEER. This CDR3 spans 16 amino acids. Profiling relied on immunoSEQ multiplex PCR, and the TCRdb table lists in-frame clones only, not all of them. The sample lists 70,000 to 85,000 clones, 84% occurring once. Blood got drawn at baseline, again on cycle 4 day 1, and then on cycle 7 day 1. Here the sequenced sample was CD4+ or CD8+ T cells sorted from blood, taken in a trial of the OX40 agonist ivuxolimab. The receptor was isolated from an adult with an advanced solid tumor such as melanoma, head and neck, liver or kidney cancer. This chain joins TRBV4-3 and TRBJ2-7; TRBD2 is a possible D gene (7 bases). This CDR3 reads CASSLSGGGGSYEQYF. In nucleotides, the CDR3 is TGCGCCAGCAGCCTAAGTGGGGGGGGCGGCTCCTACGAGCAGTACTTC.